The 7 T cell receptor beta chains below all came from one sample that was sequenced in a study of blood T cells in healthy people across ages (dated by TCRdb to the mid-2010s). Library preparation employed 5' RACE. The run used an Illumina HiSeq 2500. A second PCR of about 7 to 12 cycles was run with a J-beta primer mix and a sample-barcoded 5' primer. The public reads were reanalyzed by TCRdb: fastp trimming at Q25, MiXCR alignment, in-frame beta chains only. Rows with a matching CDR3 protein are joined into one entry that keeps the most common DNA and genes. This sample gives 600,000 to 850,000 distinct CDR3 sequences in total; roughly 47% of them show up just once. Jointly, the top ten make up 20% to 25% of the sample. Source material: blood. The receptors here all came from a woman between 55 and 75 years old in good health.

The chain employs TRBV20-1 and TRBJ1-2; 9 nucleotides align to TRBD1. Losses at the gene ends were 5 bases for V and 5 bases for J; bases not matched to a gene: 6. CDR1 and CDR2 from the germline V gene are DFQATT and SNEGSKA (reference sequence). CDR3 length: 13 residues. The CDR3 here is CSAATGQGYGYTF. CDR3 nucleotide sequence: TGCAGTGCTGCTACTGGACAGGGGTATGGCTACACCTTC.

This clonotype was observed a handful of times. V usage is TRBV20-1 and J usage is TRBJ2-1; the match to TRBD2 covers 14 bases. This CDR3 spans 13 amino acids. The trim removed 6 bases at V and 12 bases at J, leaving 7 bases unmatched. Germline V gene sequence: CDR1 DFQATT, CDR2 SNEGSKA (reference sequence). The CDR3: CSATGTSGGGQFF. The CDR3 nucleotides are TGCAGTGCAACCGGGACTAGCGGGGGTGGGCAGTTCTTC.

The J gene is TRBJ1-1, the V gene TRBV6-2 or TRBV6-3; 9 nucleotides line up with TRBD1. V lost 4 bases and J lost 4; bases outside the gene matches: 4. The CDR3 covers 14 residues. Germline assignment: CDR1 MNHEY and CDR2 SVGEGT. The CDR3 loop is CASSLTGGGTEAFF. The CDR3 coding sequence is TGTGCCAGCAGTTTAACAGGGGGCGGCACTGAAGCTTTCTTT.

This chain connects TRBV2 to TRBJ2-4; D might be TRBD1 or TRBD2, each matching 5 bases. V was trimmed by 6 bases and J by 3 bases, leaving 15 bases between them. CDR1 and CDR2 (germline): SNHLY, FYNNEI. The CDR3 totals 15 residues. CDR3 in amino acids: CASRAGLGVKNIQYF. The CDR3 coding sequence is TGTGCCAGCAGGGCAGGGCTGGGGGTCAAAAACATTCAGTACTTC. The full variable domain, completed using reference TRBV2 and TRBJ2-4, is EPEVTQTPSHQVTQMGQEVILRCVPISNHLYFYWYRQILGQKVEFLVSFYNNEISEKSEIFDDQFSVERPDGSNFTLKIRSTKLEDSAMYFCASRAGLGVKNIQYFGAGTRLSVL.

This clonotype was seen repeatedly, ten times or more. The J gene is TRBJ2-5, the V gene TRBV6-5, with 11 bases lining up with TRBD2. V trimming: 2 bases; J trimming: 0 bases; junction bases outside the gene matches: 2. This CDR3 contains 16 residues. CDR1 MNHEY and CDR2 SVGAGI come from the germline V gene. CDR3 nucleotides: TGTGCCAGCAGTTACCTGGGACTAGCGGACCAAGAGACCCAGTACTTC. This codes for CASSYLGLADQETQYF.

This clonotype was recorded many times. This chain uses TRBV10-3 with TRBJ2-3; D is undetermined. CDR3 size: 17 residues. Germline values: CDR1 ENHRY, CDR2 SYGVKD. V lost 0 bases and J lost 4, with 17 bases in between. The CDR3 nucleotides read TGTGCCATCAGTGAGTCGAATGTGGACCGCTCGGCAGATACGCAGTATTTT. Its protein product is CAISESNVDRSADTQYF.

This clonotype was recorded many times. The rearrangement joins TRBV29-1 to TRBJ1-4; D may be TRBD1 (5 bases). CDR1 and CDR2 (germline): SQVTM, ANQGSEA. The CDR3 covers 12 residues. Trimming cost V 6 bases and J 11 bases, with 16 bases left between them. The CDR3 is CSVPDRGKKLFF. The CDR3 DNA sequence: TGCAGCGTCCCAGATCGGGGGAAGAAACTGTTTTTT. The full variable domain, its missing parts supplied by reference TRBV29-1 and TRBJ1-4, is SAVISQKPSRDICQRGTSLTIQCQVDSQVTMMFWYRQQPGQSLTLIATANQGSEATYESGFVIDKFPISRPNLTFSTLTVSNMSPEDSSIYLCSVPDRGKKLFFGSGTQLSVL.